The clone carrying this TCR beta chain occurred once. Its antigen is still unknown. Use of 60 Vbeta and 13 Jbeta primers characterized the PCR. Here immunoSEQ multiplex PCR was the method, and the copy in TCRdb shows in-frame clones only, minus some. The table records 150,000 to 180,000 clones, under 80% of them present only once. The sample is drawn from a study of cytomegalovirus exposure and HLA in healthy donors. V lost 5 bases to trimming and J lost 4 bases; unmatched junction nucleotides: 8. Germline loops: CDR1 MNHEY, CDR2 SVGAGI. This CDR3 region has 15 residues. The study, taken as a whole, reports: Data from an earlier analysis indicated that most TCR beta V segments were productive either about 87% or about 30% of the time. CMV serostatus was the sole immune exposure data available.

The chain links TRBV6-5 to TRBJ2-7, with 10 bases matching TRBD2. The sequencing input was PBMCs. The TCR originated in a man aged 25 to 45 in good health and CMV-seronegative. CDR3: CASSNLLAGEYEQYF. In DNA form, the CDR3 reads TGTGCCAGCAGTAATCTTCTAGCGGGGGAGTACGAGCAGTACTTC.